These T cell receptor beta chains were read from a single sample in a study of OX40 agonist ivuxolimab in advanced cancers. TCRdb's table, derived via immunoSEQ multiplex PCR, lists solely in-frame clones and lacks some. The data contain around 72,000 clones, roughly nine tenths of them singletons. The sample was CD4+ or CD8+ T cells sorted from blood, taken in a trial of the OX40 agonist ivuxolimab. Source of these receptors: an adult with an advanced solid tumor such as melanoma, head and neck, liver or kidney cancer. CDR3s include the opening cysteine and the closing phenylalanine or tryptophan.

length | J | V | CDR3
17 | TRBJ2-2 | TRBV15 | CATSRLYGGTPNGELFF
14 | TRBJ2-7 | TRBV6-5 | CASRRGESSYEQYF
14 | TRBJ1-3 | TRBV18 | CASSPAAFGNTIYF
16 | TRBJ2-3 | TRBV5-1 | CASSLEGGRITDTQYF
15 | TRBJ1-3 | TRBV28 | CASSPGGGPGNTIYF
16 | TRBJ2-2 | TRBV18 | CASSPSGQGASGELFF
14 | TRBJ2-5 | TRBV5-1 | CASSLLSESETQYF
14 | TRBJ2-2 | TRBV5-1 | CASRQGLRTGELFF
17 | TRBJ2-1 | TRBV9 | CASSLQGGATPYNEQFF
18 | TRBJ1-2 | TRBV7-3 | CASSAQPGREGTNYGYTF
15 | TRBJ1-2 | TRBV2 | CASSEESSLSYGYTF
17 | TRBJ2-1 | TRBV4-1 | CASSQGLAGASYNEQFF
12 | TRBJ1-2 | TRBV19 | CASSTYRDGYTF
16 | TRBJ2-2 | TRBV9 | CASSRPGQGTTGELFF
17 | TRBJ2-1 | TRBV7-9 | CASSPAGGRSSYNEQFF
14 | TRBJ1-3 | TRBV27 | CASRQGYSGNTIYF
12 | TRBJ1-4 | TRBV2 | CASSESHISRSF
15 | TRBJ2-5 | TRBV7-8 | CASRLGLRQGETQYF
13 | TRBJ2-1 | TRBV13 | CASSSGRHNEQFF
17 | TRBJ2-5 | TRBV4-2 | CASSPRTSGRPQETQYF
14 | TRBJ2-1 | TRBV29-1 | CSVEFGSGGNEQFF
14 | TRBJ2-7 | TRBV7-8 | CASSPSLGRYEQYF
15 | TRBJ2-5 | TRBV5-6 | CASSRRAGVGETQYF
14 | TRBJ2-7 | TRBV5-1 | CASSVSGPSYEQYF
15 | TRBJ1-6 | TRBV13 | CASSLETGINSPLHF
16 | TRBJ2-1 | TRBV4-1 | CASSLPPREEYNEQFF
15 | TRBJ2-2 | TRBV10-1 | CASSERNSQPGELFF
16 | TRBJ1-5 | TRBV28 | CASSSFTWGGNQPQHF
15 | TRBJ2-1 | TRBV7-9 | CASSLDPNSYNEQFF
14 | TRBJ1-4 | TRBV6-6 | CASCSGEWNEKLFF
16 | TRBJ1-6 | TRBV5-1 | CASSSMGRDFNSPLHF
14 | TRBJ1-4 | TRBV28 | CASSLGQGFEKLFF
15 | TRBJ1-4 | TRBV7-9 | CASSARGVLNEKLFF
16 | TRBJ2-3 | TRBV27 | CASSPLAGAQTDTQYF
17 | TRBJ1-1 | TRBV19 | CASSTGTGSVKNTEAFF
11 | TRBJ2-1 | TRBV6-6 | CASTTLNEQFF
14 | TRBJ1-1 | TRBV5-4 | CASSRDTSNTEAFF
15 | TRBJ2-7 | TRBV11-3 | CASSLSYARRVEQYF
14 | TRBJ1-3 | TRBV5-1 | CASSLMSSGNTIYF
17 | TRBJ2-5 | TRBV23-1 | CASSHEDRESYQETQYF
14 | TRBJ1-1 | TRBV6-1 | CASRSGTANTEAFF
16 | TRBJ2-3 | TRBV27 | CASRAGDRSYTDTQYF
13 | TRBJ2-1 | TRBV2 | CASQGPEINEQFF
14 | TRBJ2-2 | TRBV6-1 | CASRLAGVTGELFF
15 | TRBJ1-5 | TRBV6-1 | CASSSTRGFHQPQHF
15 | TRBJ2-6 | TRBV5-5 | CASSLQGMGANVLTF
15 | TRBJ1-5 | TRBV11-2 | CASSLVRGAHQPQHF
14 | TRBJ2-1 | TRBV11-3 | CASSLRGDNNEQFF
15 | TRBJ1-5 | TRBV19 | CASRGSAYSNQPQHF
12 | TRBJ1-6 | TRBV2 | CASRVGPEPLHF
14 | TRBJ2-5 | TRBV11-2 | CASSAHRARETQYF
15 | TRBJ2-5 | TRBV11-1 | CASSSGFSVQETQYF
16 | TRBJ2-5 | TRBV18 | CASSTRTKPVGETQYF
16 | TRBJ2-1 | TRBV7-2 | CASSLTGLAGGNEQFF
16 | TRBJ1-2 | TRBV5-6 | CASSLGTAYLDGGYTF
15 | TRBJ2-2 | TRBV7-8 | CASSLSGGTTGELFF
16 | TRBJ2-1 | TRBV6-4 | CASSESGTGGHNEQFF
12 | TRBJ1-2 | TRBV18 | CASSPQESGYTF
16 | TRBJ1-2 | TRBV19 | CASSIGIRGANYGYTF